This T cell receptor (beta chain) was sequenced for a study of shared clonotypes between healthy human individuals. The table came from immunoSEQ multiplex PCR; TCRdb's copy has only in-frame clones and leaves some out. The sample has approximately 2.5 million clones, approximately 94% seen once. Germline V gene data show CDR1 as SEHNR and CDR2 as FQNEAQ (reference sequence). V lost 1 base to trimming and J lost 7 bases, with 8 bases between them. CDR3 length equals 14 residues. The material sequenced was naive CD4+ T cells from PBMCs. As for subset: CD45RA+ positively selected. This rearrangement joins TRBV7-9 to TRBJ1-6, with D possibly matching TRBD1 (6 bases). This clonotype originated in a man aged 18 to 30 in good health. Some clones in this sample may be carry-over from other donors' samples. CDR3 residues: CASSLVGGNSPLHF. The CDR3 DNA is TGTGCCAGCAGCTTAGTAGGGGGGAATTCACCCCTCCACTTT.